This T cell receptor (beta chain) was captured in a study of blood T cell repertoires in COVID-19 (TCRdb year 2020). At the level of the whole study: Collaborator samples came from the United States, Italy and Spain and covered acute and convalescent phases of COVID-19. The dataset comprised deeply sampled blood TCRbeta repertoires from subjects exposed to, actively infected with, or recovered from COVID-19. A de-identified subject ID, COVID-19 status, age in years and sex were almost always included in the sample metadata. The material from the prospective study consisted of cDNA or gDNA derived from T cells, B-cell-depleted T cells, or PBMCs. Samples were obtained from the ongoing ImmuneRACE study (first 160 participants) and from over 1,000 subjects provided by 6 global collaborators. A freely available public database, intended as a resource for researchers studying the immune response to SARS-CoV-2, is where the repertoires were released. Where HLA class I and class II types were available, the types were taken from metadata supplied by the sample provider, not from assay-based typing. The study at large found these results: How much clinical and demographic metadata was included differed by source and by participant, and the metadata was provided uncurated.

The immunoSEQ Assay, a bias-controlled multiplex PCR, was used to amplify TCRbeta CDR3 regions from genomic DNA. Regarding the original processing steps: The number of nucleated cells in each sample was estimated by amplification of reference gene primers within the assay. To quantify the absolute abundance of each unique TCRbeta CDR3 rearrangement, sequence reads were collapsed and filtered. For each sample, productive Simpson clonality was calculated by taking the square root of Simpson's diversity index across productive rearrangements. The table was pulled from immuneACCESS by TCRdb, which kept in-frame rearrangements only. Such tables lose some clones; where checked, under half of the loss comes from unresolved V genes, and the rest has no known cause. From that table come the V and J calls and clone size; the DNA was used to work out D and trimming. The sample includes roughly 320,000 clones, with roughly 85% observed a single time. The biggest ten clones account for around 6.9% of the sample.

Each collaborating institution followed its own protocols to collect whole blood in K2EDTA tubes. For TCRbeta analysis, collaborator samples were shipped as frozen whole blood, as isolated PBMCs, or as DNA extracted from either sample type. The cysteine opens and the phenylalanine closes a CDR3 of 16 amino acids. Only the CDR3 portion is preserved as DNA: 48 bases, with reading frame beginning at the first base. Based on the germline V gene, the CDR1 and CDR2 sequences are SGDLS and YYNGEE. The V end loses 0 bases and the J end loses 3 bases, and a stretch of 13 bases separates them. Note on this clone: The antigen it recognizes is unknown. Base qualities are missing; no much larger clone stands one base away.

In this chain, TRBV9 is recombined with TRBJ1-3; 6 matching bases give a weak D call of TRBD1. Material: peripheral blood. This sequence was found in a human donor in a cohort sampled during active COVID-19. The CDR3: CASSVEQGYDGNTIYF. The bases are TGTGCCAGCAGCGTAGAACAGGGCTACGATGGAAACACCATATATTTT.